This entry concerns a single T cell receptor (beta chain). Data came from immunoSEQ multiplex PCR; TCRdb stores just in-frame clones and leaves some out. The table has around 300,000 clones, approximately 86% seen once. This entry belongs to a study of Ad26.COV2.S vaccination and SARS-CoV-2 variants. Treatment denoted: 15 to 20 received Ad26.COV2.S at low or high dose, single or two shots; roughly five received placebo; per-sample allocation not given. Specimens were obtained on day 63 following the first vaccine or placebo injection. This CDR3 has 16 amino acids. Looked up from germline, CDR1 is SGDLS and CDR2 is YYNGEE. Deletions cut 2 bases from V and 0 bases from J, with 11 bases between.

This TCR derives from a person between 18 and 65 years old who received the Ad26.COV2.S COVID-19 vaccine or a placebo. The specimen comprised peripheral blood, sampled in a trial of Ad26.COV2.S vaccine versus placebo. The rearrangement joins TRBV9 to TRBJ1-4, with a weak D call TRBD1 (5 bases). In DNA, the CDR3 is TGTGCCAGCAGCGTTGGAACAGGAGCAACTAATGAAAAACTGTTTTTT. Protein sequence: CASSVGTGATNEKLFF. The complete variable domain, with remaining parts taken from reference TRBV9 and TRBJ1-4, reads DSGVTQTPKHLITATGQRVTLRCSPRSGDLSVYWYQQSLDQGLQFLIQYYNGEERAKGNILERFSAQQFPDLHSELNLSSLELGDSALYFCASSVGTGATNEKLFFGSGTQLSVL.